The clone carrying this T cell receptor beta chain came up once. Antigen unknown. The data were obtained in a study of cytomegalovirus exposure and HLA in healthy donors. As for the study in general: The 100 to 150 validation repertoires and the roughly 670 first-cohort repertoires shared a platform, a later analysis reported.

Separate from the approximately 720-subject first cohort, the approximately 130-subject validation cohort was the one that the donors belonged to. Looked up from germline, CDR1 is MNHEY and CDR2 is SVGAGI. V lost 6 bases, J lost 5 bases, and 19 bases lay in between. The CDR3 totals 15 residues. TCRdb's table, derived via immunoSEQ multiplex PCR, lists solely in-frame clones and lacks some. The table shows about 110,000 clones, with roughly 90% occurring only once. Findings of the study overall: Specific recognition of CMV antigens was confirmed in vitro for a few chains (all CMV-associated). The study designated fewer than 200 TCR beta chains cytomegalovirus-associated.

Sequencing used PBMCs. This sequence originates from a woman younger than 45 in good health and CMV-seropositive. The chain links TRBV6-5 to TRBJ2-5; D is perhaps TRBD2 (6 bases). In DNA, the CDR3 is TGTGCCAGCAGCTCCCTCGGGGGATCGAGGGAGACCCAGTACTTC. It codes for CASSSLGGSRETQYF.